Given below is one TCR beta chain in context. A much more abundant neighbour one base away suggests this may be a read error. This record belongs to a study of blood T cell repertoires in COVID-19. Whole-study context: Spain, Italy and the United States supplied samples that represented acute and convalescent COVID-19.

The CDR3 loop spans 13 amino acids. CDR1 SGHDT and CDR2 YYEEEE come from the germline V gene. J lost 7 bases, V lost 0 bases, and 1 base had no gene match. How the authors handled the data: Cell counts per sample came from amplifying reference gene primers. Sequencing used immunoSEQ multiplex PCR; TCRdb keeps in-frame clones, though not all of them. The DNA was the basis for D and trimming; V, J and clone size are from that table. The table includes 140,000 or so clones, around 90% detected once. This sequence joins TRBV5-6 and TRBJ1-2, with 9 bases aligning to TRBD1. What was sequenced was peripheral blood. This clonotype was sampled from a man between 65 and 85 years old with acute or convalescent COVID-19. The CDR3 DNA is TGTGCCAGCAGCTTGGACAGGGGGCTTGGCTACACCTTC. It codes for CASSLDRGLGYTF.